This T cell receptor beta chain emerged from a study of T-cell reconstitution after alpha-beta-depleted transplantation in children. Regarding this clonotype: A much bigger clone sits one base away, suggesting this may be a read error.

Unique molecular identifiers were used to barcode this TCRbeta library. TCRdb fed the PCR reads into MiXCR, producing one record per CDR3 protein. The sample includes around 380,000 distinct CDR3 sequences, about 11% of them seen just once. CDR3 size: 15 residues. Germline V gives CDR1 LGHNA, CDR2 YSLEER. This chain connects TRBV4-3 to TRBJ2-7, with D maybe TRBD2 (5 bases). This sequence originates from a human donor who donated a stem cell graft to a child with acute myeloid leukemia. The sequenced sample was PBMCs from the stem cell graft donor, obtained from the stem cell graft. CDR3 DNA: TGCGCCAGGAGCCGGGAAGCACTCGGCTCCTACGAGCAGTACTTC. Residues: CARSREALGSYEQYF.